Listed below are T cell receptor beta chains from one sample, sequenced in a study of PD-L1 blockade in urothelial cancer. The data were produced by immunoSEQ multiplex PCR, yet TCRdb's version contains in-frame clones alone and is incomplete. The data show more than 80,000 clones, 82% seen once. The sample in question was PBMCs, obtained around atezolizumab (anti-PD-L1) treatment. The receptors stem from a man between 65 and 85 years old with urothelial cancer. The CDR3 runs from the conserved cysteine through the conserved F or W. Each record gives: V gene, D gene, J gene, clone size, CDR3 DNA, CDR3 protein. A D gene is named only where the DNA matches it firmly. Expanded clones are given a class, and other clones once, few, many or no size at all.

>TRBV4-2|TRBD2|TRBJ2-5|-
TGTGCCAGCAGCCAAGGGGGGGGACGATTAGAGACCCAGTACTTC
CASSQGGGRLETQYF
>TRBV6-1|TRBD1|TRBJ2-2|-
TGTGCCAGCAGTGATCAGGGGGTAGAGCCCGGGGAGCTGTTTTTT
CASSDQGVEPGELFF
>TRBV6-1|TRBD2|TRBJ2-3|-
TGTGCCAGCAGTGAAAGGACTAGCGGCCCAGATACGCAGTATTTT
CASSERTSGPDTQYF
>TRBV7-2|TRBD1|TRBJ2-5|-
TGTGCCAGCAGCCAAGTACGGGACAGGGGACCACAGTACTTC
CASSQVRDRGPQYF
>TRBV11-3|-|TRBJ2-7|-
TGTGCCAGCAGCCCTCAGGGGTTCACCTACGAGCAGTACTTC
CASSPQGFTYEQYF
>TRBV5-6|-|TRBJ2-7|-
TGTGCCAGCAGCTCAAGACAGACGAACTCCTACGAGCAGTACTTC
CASSSRQTNSYEQYF
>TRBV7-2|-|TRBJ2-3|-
TGTGCCAGCAGCTTACCCCCGACAGATACGCAGTATTTT
CASSLPPTDTQYF
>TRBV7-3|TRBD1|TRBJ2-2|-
TGTGCCAGCAGCGAGCAGTCCGGGACAGGGGTTACCGGGGAGCTGTTTTTT
CASSEQSGTGVTGELFF
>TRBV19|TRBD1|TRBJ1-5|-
TGTGCCAGTAGTATAGATGGACAGGGGGGTCAGCCCCAGCATTTT
CASSIDGQGGQPQHF
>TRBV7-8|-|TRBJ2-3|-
TGTGCCAGCAGCTTAGTCGGGGGGCGCACAGATACGCAGTATTTT
CASSLVGGRTDTQYF
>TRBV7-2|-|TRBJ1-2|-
TGTGCCAGCAGACAACTCCCGGTCGACTCCTATGGCTACACCTTC
CASRQLPVDSYGYTF
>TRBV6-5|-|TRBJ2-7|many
TGTGCCAGCAACCAGGGGCGCGGGGGAACCTACGAGCAGTACTTC
CASNQGRGGTYEQYF
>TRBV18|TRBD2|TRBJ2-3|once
TGTGCCAGCTCACCAGTGCTAGCGGGGGGACTTAGCACAGATACGCAGTATTTT
CASSPVLAGGLSTDTQYF
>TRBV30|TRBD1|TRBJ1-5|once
TGTGCCTGGAGTAAAGGGACAGAAAATCAGCCCCAGCATTTT
CAWSKGTENQPQHF
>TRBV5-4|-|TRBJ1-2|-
TGTGCCAGCAGCTTATACAGGCTTAACTATGGCTACACCTTC
CASSLYRLNYGYTF
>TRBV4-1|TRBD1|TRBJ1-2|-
TGCGCCAGCAGCCATATACAGGGGGCAATCTATGGCTACACCTTC
CASSHIQGAIYGYTF
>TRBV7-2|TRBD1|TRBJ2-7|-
TGTGCCAGCAGCTTAGGTGGGACAGTTACCTACGAGCAGTACTTC
CASSLGGTVTYEQYF
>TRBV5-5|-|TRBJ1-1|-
TGTGCCAGCAGCATTCTACAGGGGAACACTGAAGCTTTCTTT
CASSILQGNTEAFF
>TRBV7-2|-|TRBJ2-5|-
TGTGCCAGCAGCCCCGGAGGGACCCAGTACTTC
CASSPGGTQYF
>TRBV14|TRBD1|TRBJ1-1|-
TGTGCCAGCAGCCAAGATAGGAGGGGGCGAACTGAAGCTTTCTTT
CASSQDRRGRTEAFF
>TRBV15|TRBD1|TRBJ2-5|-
TGTGCCACCAGCAGATCAGGGGGCGACCGGTGGACCCAGTACTTC
CATSRSGGDRWTQYF
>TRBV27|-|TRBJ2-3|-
TGTGCCAGCACCCTGAAGGGCGGAACAGGAGCAGATACGCAGTATTTT
CASTLKGGTGADTQYF
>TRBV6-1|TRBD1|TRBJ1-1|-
TGTGCCAGCAAGGGACAGCCCCTTGGGGACACTGAAGCTTTCTTT
CASKGQPLGDTEAFF
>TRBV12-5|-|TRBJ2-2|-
TGTGCTAGTGGTGCCTCCGGGGGTACCGGGGAGCTGTTTTTT
CASGASGGTGELFF
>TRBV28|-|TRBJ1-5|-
TGTGCCAGCAGTTTATGGGGGGCGGGTTGGCCCCAGCATTTT
CASSLWGAGWPQHF
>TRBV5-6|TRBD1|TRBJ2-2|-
TGTGCCAGCAGCCTTATGGACAGGGGGCTCACCGGGGAGCTGTTTTTT
CASSLMDRGLTGELFF
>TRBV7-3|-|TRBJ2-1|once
TGTGCCAGCAGCCAAGGGGGGGCTCGGCTAGGGGAGCAGTTCTTC
CASSQGGARLGEQFF
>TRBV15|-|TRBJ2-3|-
TGTGCCACCAGCAGAGATCTAGCGAGCACAGATACGCAGTATTTT
CATSRDLASTDTQYF
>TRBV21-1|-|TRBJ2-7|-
TGTGCCAGTCCCGAAGGACCGGGGTCCTCCTACGAGCAGTACTTC
CASPEGPGSSYEQYF
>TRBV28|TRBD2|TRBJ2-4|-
TGTGCCAGCAGCCGTAGCGGGAGGGTCGGCATTCAGTACTTC
CASSRSGRVGIQYF
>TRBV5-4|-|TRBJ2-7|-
TGTGCCAGCAGCTTGACGGACACCCACGAGCAGTACTTC
CASSLTDTHEQYF
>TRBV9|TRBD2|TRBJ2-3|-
TGTGCCAGCAGCGTAGAGAAGCGGGAGGGCCTGAGCACAGATACGCAGTATTTT
CASSVEKREGLSTDTQYF
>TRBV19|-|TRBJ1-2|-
TGTGCCAGTTCGGGTTTTTATTGGTACACCTTC
CASSGFYWYTF
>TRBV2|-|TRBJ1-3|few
TGTGCCAGCGTGGAGATCTCTGGAAACACCATATATTTT
CASVEISGNTIYF
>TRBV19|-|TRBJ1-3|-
TGTGCCAGTAGTATAGATCACGTTGCGGGAGGAAACACCATATATTTT
CASSIDHVAGGNTIYF
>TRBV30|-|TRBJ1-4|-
TGTGCCTTGAGTATGCGTTCTAATGAAAAACTGTTTTTT
CALSMRSNEKLFF
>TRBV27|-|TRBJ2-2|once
TGTGCCAGCAGTCAAGGGACATCGAACACCGGGGAGCTGTTTTTT
CASSQGTSNTGELFF
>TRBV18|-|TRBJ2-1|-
TGTGCCAGCTCACGCGAAGGGGGCTCCTACAATGAGCAGTTCTTC
CASSREGGSYNEQFF
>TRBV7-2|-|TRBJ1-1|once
TGTGCCAGCAGCTTAGTACGCGCAGGTTCTATCCCCGAAGCTTTCTTT
CASSLVRAGSIPEAFF
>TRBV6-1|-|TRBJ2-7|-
TGTGCCAGCAGCGCCGGGGGTACAGCCTACGAGCAGTACTTC
CASSAGGTAYEQYF
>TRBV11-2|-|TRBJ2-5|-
TGTGCCAGCAGCTTAAATAGGGGAGAGACCCAGTACTTC
CASSLNRGETQYF
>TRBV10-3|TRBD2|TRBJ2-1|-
TGTGCCACCTCGCGGGGGGGGAGAGAGCAGTTCTTC
CATSRGGREQFF
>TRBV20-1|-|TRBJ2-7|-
TGCAGTGCTAGAGATTTGAACGGGCAGTACTTC
CSARDLNGQYF
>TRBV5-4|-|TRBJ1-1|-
TGTGCCAGCAGCTTGCCCAGGGTAGGGTTGAACACTGAAGCTTTCTTT
CASSLPRVGLNTEAFF
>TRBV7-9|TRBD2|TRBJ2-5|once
TGTGCCAGCAGCGACGGACTAGCGGGGGTAGAGACCCAGTACTTC
CASSDGLAGVETQYF
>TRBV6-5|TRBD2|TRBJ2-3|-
TGTGCCAGCAGTTTAGCGGGGCCTAGCACAGATACGCAGTATTTT
CASSLAGPSTDTQYF
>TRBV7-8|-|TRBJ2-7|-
TGTGCCAGCAGCTTAGGAAGCCCCGTTTTCGAGCAGTACTTC
CASSLGSPVFEQYF
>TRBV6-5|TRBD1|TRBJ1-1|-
TGTGCCAGCAGTGTTAGACAGGGGCGAGCTTTCTTT
CASSVRQGRAFF
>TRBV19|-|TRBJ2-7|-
TGTGCCAGTAGTGATCAGGGGTGGAACGAGCAGTACTTC
CASSDQGWNEQYF